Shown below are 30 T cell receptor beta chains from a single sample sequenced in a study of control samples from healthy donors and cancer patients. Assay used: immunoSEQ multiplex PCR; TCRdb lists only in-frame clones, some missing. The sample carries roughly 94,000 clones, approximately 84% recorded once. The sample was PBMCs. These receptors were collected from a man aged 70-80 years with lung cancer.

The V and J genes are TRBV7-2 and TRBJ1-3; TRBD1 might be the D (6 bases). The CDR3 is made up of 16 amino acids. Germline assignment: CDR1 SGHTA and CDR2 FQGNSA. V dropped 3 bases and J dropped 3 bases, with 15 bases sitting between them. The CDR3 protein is CASSFQPPGVGNTIYF. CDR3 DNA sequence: TGTGCCAGCAGCTTTCAACCACCAGGGGTTGGAAACACCATATATTTT.

For the CDR3, the DNA is TGCAGCGTCGGACTGGGCCTGAGGGCCAACGTCCTGACTTTC. Its protein product is CSVGLGLRANVLTF. The chain uses TRBV29-1 and TRBJ2-6, with D possibly matching TRBD2 (5 bases). CDR1 is SQVTM and CDR2 is ANQGSEA in the germline V gene. This CDR3 contains 14 residues. Trimming removed 6 bases from V and 5 bases from J, with 14 bases in between.

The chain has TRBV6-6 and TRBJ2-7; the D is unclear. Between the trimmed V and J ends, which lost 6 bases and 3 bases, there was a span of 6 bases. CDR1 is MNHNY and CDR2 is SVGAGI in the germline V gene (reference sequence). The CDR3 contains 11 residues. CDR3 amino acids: CASSILYEQYF. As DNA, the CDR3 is TGTGCCAGCAGCATTCTCTACGAGCAGTACTTC.

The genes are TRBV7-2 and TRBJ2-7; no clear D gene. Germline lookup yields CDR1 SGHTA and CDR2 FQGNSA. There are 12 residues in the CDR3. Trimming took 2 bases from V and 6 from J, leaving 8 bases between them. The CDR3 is CASSLHAAEQYF. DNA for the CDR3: TGTGCCAGCAGCTTACATGCAGCCGAGCAGTACTTC.

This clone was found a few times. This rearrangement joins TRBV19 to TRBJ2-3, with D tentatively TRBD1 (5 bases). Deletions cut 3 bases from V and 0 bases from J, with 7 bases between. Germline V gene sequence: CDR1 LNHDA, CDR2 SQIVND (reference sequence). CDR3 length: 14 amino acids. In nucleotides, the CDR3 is TGTGCCAGTAGTATGGGGCACAGCACAGATACGCAGTATTTT. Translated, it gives CASSMGHSTDTQYF. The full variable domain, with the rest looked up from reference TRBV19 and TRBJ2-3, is DGGITQSPKYLFRKEGQNVTLSCEQNLNHDAMYWYRQDPGQGLRLIYYSQIVNDFQKGDIAEGYSVSREKKESFPLTVTSAQKNPTAFYLCASSMGHSTDTQYFGPGTRLTVL.

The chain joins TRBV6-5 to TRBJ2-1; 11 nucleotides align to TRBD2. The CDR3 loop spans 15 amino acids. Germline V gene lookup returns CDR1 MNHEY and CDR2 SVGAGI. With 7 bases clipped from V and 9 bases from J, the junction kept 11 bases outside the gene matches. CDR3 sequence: CASTGSGGAGFEQFF. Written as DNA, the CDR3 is TGTGCCAGCACGGGTAGCGGGGGGGCCGGTTTTGAGCAGTTCTTC.

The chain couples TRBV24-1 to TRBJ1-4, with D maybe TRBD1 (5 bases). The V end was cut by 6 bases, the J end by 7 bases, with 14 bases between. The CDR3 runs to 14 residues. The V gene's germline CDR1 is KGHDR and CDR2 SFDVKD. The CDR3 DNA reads TGTGCCACCAGTAGAGGCGGAGGGACTGAAAAACTGTTTTTT. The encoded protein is CATSRGGGTEKLFF.

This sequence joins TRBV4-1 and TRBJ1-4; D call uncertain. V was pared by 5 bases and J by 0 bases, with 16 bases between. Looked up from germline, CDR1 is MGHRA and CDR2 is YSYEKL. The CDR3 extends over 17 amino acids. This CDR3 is CASSFRVSPSTNEKLFF. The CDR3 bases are TGCGCCAGCAGCTTCCGGGTTTCTCCTTCAACTAATGAAAAACTGTTTTTT.

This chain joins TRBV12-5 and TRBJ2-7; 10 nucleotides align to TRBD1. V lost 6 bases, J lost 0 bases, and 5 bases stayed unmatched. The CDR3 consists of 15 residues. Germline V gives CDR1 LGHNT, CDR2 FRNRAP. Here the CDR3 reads CASGTGQGRSYEQYF. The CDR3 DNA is TGTGCTAGTGGCACGGGACAGGGGCGCTCCTACGAGCAGTACTTC.

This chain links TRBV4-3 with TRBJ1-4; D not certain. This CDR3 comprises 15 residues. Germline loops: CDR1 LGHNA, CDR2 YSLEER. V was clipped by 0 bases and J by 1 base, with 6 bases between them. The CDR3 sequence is CASSQDGLTNEKLFF. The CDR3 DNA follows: TGCGCCAGCAGCCAAGATGGGTTAACTAATGAAAAACTGTTTTTT.

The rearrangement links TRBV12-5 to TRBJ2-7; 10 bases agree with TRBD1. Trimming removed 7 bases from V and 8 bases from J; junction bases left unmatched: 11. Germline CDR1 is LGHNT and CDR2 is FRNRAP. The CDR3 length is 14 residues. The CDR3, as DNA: TGTGCTAGTGCCCTGGGGACAGGGGAAGAAAAGCAGTACTTC. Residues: CASALGTGEEKQYF.

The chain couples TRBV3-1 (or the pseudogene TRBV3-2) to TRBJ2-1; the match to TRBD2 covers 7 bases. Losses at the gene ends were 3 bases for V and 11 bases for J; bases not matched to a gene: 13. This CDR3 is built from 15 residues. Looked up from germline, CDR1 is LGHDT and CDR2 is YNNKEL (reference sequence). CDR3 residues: CASSHSSGVSYQQFF. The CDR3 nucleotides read TGTGCCAGCAGCCATTCCAGCGGGGTATCTTACCAGCAGTTCTTC.

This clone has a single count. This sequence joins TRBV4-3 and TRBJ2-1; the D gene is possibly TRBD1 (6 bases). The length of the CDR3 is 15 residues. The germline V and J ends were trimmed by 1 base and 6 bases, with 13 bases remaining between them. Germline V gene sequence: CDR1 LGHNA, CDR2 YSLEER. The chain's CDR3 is CASSQGQVSINEQFF. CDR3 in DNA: TGCGCCAGCAGCCAAGGACAGGTATCGATCAATGAGCAGTTCTTC.

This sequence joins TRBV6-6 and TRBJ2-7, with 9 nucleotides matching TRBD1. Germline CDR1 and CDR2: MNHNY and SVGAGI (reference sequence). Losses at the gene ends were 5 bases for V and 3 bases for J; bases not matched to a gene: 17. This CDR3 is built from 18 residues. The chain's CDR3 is CASSPPRTGAFLFYEQYF. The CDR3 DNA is TGTGCCAGCAGTCCCCCAAGGACAGGGGCTTTCTTATTCTACGAGCAGTACTTC.

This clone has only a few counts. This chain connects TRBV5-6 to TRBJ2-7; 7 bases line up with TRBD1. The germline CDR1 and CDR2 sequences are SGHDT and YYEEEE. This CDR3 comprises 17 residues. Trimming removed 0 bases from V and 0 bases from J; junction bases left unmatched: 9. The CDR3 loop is CASSLEQGIPLSYEQYF. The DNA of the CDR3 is TGTGCCAGCAGCTTGGAACAGGGGATCCCTCTCTCCTACGAGCAGTACTTC.

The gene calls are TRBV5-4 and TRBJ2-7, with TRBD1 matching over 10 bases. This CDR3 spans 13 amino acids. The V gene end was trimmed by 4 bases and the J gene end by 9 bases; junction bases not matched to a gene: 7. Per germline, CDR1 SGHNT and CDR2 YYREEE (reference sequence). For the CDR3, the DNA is TGTGCCAGCAGCATCGACAGGGGGCGCCGGCAGTACTTC. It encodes CASSIDRGRRQYF.

CDR3: CASSFYGYTPLPHFQNTGELFF. CDR3 bases: TGTGCCAGCAGTTTCTACGGCTACACCCCCTTGCCGCACTTTCAAAACACCGGGGAGCTGTTTTTT. The chain recombines TRBV27 with TRBJ2-2; D gene unclear. V was cut by 3 bases and J by 2 bases, with 31 bases left in between. This CDR3 region has 22 residues. From germline, CDR1 is MNHEY and CDR2 SMNVEV (reference sequence).

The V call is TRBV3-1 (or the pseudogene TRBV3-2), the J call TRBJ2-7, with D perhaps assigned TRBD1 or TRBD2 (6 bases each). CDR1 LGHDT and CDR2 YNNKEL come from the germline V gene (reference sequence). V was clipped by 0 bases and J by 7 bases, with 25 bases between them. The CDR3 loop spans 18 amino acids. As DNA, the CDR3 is TGTGCCAGCAGCCAAGATGAGCGGAGGGGGGTATCTCGGGAAGAGCAGTACTTC. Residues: CASSQDERRGVSREEQYF.

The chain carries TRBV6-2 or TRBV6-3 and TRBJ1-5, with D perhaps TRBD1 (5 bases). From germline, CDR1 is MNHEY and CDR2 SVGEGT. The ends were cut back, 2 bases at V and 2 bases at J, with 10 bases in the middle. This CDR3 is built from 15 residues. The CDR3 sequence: CASSYVRGGNQPQHF. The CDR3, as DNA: TGTGCCAGCAGTTACGTCAGAGGGGGCAATCAGCCCCAGCATTTT.

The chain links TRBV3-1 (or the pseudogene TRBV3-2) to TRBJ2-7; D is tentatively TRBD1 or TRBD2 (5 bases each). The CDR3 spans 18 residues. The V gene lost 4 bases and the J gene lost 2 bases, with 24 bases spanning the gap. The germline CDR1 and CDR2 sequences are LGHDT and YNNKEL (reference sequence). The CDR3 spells CASSLLGTLSGLTYEQYF. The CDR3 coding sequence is TGTGCCAGCAGCCTCCTAGGAACTTTGTCGGGGCTGACCTACGAGCAGTACTTC.

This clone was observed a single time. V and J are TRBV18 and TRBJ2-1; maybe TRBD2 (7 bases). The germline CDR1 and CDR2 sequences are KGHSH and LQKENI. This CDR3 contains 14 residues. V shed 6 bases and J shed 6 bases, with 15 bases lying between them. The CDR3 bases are TGTGCCAGCTCCGGGGGGCCCAATGGCAATGAGCAGTTCTTC. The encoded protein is CASSGGPNGNEQFF.

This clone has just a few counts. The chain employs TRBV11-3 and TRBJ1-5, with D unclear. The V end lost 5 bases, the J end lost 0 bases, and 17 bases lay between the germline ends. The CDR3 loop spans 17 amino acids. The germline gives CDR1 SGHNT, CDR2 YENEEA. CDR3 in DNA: TGTGCCAGCAGCGCTTTAAAAAGTACGAATAGCAATCAGCCCCAGCATTTT. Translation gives CASSALKSTNSNQPQHF.

As DNA, the CDR3 is TGTGCCAGTAGCTCCAAGCGGGGACCCAATGAGCAGTTCTTC. It codes for CASSSKRGPNEQFF. V and J are TRBV19 and TRBJ2-1; 7 positions match TRBD2. CDR3 length equals 14 residues. Trimming at V came to 6 bases and at J to 6 bases, leaving 8 bases not matched to a gene. CDR1 is LNHDA and CDR2 is SQIVND in the germline V gene (reference sequence).

The CDR3 coding sequence is TGTGCCAGCAGTTACGCCGGGACAGGGGGGGAAAAACTGTTTTTT. Its translation: CASSYAGTGGEKLFF. The chain joins TRBV6-5 to TRBJ1-4, with 11 nucleotides matching TRBD1. Looked up from germline, CDR1 is MNHEY and CDR2 is SVGAGI. The V and J ends lost 2 bases and 8 bases, in that order; junction bases with no gene match: 4. The CDR3 consists of 15 residues.

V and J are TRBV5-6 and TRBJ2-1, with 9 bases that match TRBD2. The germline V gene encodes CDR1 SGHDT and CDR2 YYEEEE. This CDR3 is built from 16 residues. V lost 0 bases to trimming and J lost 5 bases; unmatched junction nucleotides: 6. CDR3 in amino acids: CASSLAGLAGNNEQFF. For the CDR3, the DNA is TGTGCCAGCAGCTTGGCCGGGCTAGCGGGAAACAATGAGCAGTTCTTC.

DNA of the CDR3: TGTGCCAGCAGCGTCGGGACCGCTCTTGCGGAGACCCAGTACTTC. Protein sequence: CASSVGTALAETQYF. V and J are TRBV9 and TRBJ2-5, with D perhaps matching TRBD1 or TRBD2 (5 bases each). The CDR3 runs to 15 residues. V lost 2 bases to trimming and J lost 5 bases, with 16 bases between them. CDR1 and CDR2 from the germline V gene are SGDLS and YYNGEE.

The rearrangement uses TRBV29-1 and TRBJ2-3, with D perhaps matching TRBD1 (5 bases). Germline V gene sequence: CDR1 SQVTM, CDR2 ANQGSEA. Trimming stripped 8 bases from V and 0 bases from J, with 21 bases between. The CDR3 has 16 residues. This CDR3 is CSSAPRGRASTDTQYF. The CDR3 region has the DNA TGCAGCTCCGCCCCTCGTGGCAGGGCAAGCACAGATACGCAGTATTTT.

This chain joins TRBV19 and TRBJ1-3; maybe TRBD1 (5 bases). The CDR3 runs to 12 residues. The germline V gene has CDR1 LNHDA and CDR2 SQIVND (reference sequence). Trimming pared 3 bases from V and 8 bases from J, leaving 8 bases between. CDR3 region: CASSIPRDTIYF. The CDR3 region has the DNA TGTGCCAGTAGTATCCCCAGGGACACCATATATTTT.

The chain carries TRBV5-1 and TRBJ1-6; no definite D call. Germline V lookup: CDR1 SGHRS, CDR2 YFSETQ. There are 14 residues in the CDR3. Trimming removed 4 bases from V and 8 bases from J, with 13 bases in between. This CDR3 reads CASSERQPDSPLHF. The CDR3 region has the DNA TGCGCCAGCAGCGAGAGACAACCAGATTCACCCCTCCACTTT.

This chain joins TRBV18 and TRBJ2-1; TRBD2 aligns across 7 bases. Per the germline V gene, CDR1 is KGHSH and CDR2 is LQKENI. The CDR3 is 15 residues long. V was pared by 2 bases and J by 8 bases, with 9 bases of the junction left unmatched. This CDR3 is CASSPSASGLYEQFF. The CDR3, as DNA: TGTGCCAGCTCACCAAGCGCTAGCGGTCTGTATGAGCAGTTCTTC.